This passage covers 29 T cell receptor beta chains from one sample sequenced in a study of tissue T cells after allogeneic stem cell transplantation. Libraries were prepared by immunoSEQ multiplex PCR; TCRdb keeps only in-frame clonotypes and omits some of them. The data contain some 48,000 clones, over 65% of them singletons. Sequences were obtained from sorted cells pooled from one or two spleens. These receptors were taken from a pool of C57BL/6 mice in good health.

In the case of this clone: Each gene name is a mouse one. The CDR3 extends 1 residue past the end of the read, so its final part is completed from the germline J gene. The same CDR3 arises from other DNA sequences in this sample as well. V is TRBV2 and J is TRBJ1-3; the D is unclear. Deletions cut 0 bases from V and 0 bases from J, with 6 bases between. The length of the CDR3 is 15 residues. The V gene's germline CDR1 is LGHNA and CDR2 YSYQKL. CDR3 sequence reads: CASSQDRNSGNTLYF. The CDR3 bases that were read are TGTGCCAGCAGCCAAGATCGAAATTCTGGAAATACGCTCTAT.

A note on this clone: Gene names follow the mouse nomenclature. From the germline J gene comes the end of the CDR3, since the read stops 1 residue before it. This rearrangement joins TRBV12-2 to TRBJ1-1; D remains ambiguous. V lost 4 bases to trimming and J lost 6 bases, with 2 bases between them. CDR3 size: 9 residues. CDR1 and CDR2 (germline): SGHLS, HYDKME. This CDR3 reads CASSPEVFF. CDR3 bases read: TGTGCCAGCTCCCCAGAAGTCTTC.

As for this clone: Mouse gene names and germline throughout. Read sequence stops 1 residue before the CDR3 end, and the germline J gene provides the missing end. The chain joins TRBV1 to TRBJ1-6; TRBD1 might be the D (5 bases). TRBJ1-6 is annotated as an ORF whose role is uncertain. Trimming cost V 0 bases and J 8 bases, with 8 bases left between them. The CDR3 has 14 residues. CDR1 is NSQYPW, CDR2 LRSPGD, per germline (reference sequence). CDR3 protein: CTCSADGGDSPLYF. The DNA read from the CDR3 is TGCACCTGCAGTGCAGATGGGGGGGATTCGCCCCTCTAC.

Note on this clone: The genes are named according to mouse. The CDR3 end lies 1 residue beyond the end of the read and is filled in from the germline J gene. This chain uses TRBV31 with TRBJ1-4; D is ambiguous. The germline gives CDR1 GKSSPN, CDR2 SITVG. V was pared by 3 bases and J by 0 bases, with 8 bases between. CDR3 size: 14 residues. CDR3 DNA (partial): TGTGCCTGGAGCCGGGGAATTTCCAACGAAAGATTATTT. Protein: CAWSRGISNERLF. The full CDR3 protein reads CAWSRGISNERLFF.

As concerns this clone: The genes are named according to mouse. The CDR3 here is CASSPRLGADAEQFF. CDR3 DNA (partial): TGTGCCAGCAGCCCCCGACTGGGGGCGGATGCTGAGCAGTTC. The chain employs TRBV4 and TRBJ2-1; TRBD2 aligns across 9 bases. With the read ending 1 residue before the CDR3 end, the germline J gene is used to fill in that end. J gave up 5 bases and V 5 bases, and 7 bases lay outside the gene matches. There are 15 residues in the CDR3. Germline V gives CDR1 LGHDT, CDR2 YNNKQL (reference sequence).

To note about this clone: Mouse gene names and germline throughout. The read ends 1 residue early relative to the CDR3; the germline J gene fills the gap. The rearrangement uses TRBV16 and TRBJ2-2; D is unclear. This CDR3 contains 13 residues. Germline V gives CDR1 SGHSA, CDR2 FRNQAP. V gave up 5 bases and J gave up 3 bases, with 7 bases separating them. The sequenced CDR3 bases are TGTGCAAGCAGCCGGGAATACACCGGGCAGCTCTAC. Its translation is CASSREYTGQLY. The CDR3, in full, reads CASSREYTGQLYF.

On this clone itself: Gene names are mouse gene names. The sequence runs out 1 residue before the end of the CDR3; the remainder is reconstructed from the germline J gene. The chain couples TRBV2 to TRBJ1-2; D call uncertain. Trimming took 2 bases from V and 0 from J, leaving 7 bases between them. The CDR3 has 14 residues. CDR1 and CDR2 (germline): LGHNA, YSYQKL. The sequenced part of the CDR3 DNA is TGTGCCAGCAGCCAACAGGATTCAAACTCCGACTACACC. It is translated as CASSQQDSNSDYT. The entire CDR3 is CASSQQDSNSDYTF.

As for this clone: Each gene name is a mouse one. The CDR3 is cut off 1 residue early in the read; its end comes from the germline J gene. The chain recombines TRBV13-2 with TRBJ2-1; 7 positions agree with TRBD2. After removal of 3 bases from V and 0 bases from J, the junction contained 6 bases not matched to a gene. Per germline, CDR1 NNHNN and CDR2 SYGAGS (reference sequence). The CDR3 has 16 residues. The DNA read from the CDR3 is TGTGCCAGCGGTGGCTCCGGGACTGTTAACTATGCTGAGCAGTTC. Its protein is CASGGSGTVNYAEQF. The complete CDR3 sequence is CASGGSGTVNYAEQFF.

On this clone: Gene names and germline match the mouse. The read comes to an end 1 residue before the CDR3 does, leaving the germline J gene to fill in the end. J is TRBJ1-2 and V is TRBV13-3; 12 positions agree with TRBD1. The germline gives CDR1 NNHDY, CDR2 SYVADS. V was clipped by 2 bases and J by 2 bases; unmatched bases: 4. The CDR3 has 16 residues. The sequenced part of the CDR3 DNA is TGTGCCAGCAGTGAAGGGACAGGGGGCGCGAACTCCGACTACACC. Residues: CASSEGTGGANSDYT. The entire CDR3 is CASSEGTGGANSDYTF.

Turning to this clone: Gene labels here are mouse ones. The read gets to within 1 residue of the CDR3 end, and the germline J gene fills in the rest. V gene TRBV3 combines with J gene TRBJ2-7; TRBD1 matches at 7 bases. The CDR3 is made up of 13 amino acids. Trimming removed 6 bases from V and 2 bases from J; junction bases left unmatched: 4. Germline V gene lookup returns CDR1 SNHLY and CDR2 FYNGKV (reference sequence). Incomplete CDR3 DNA: TGTGCCAGCAGTCTACAGGGGACCTATGAACAGTAC. Residues: CASSLQGTYEQY. The whole CDR3 protein is CASSLQGTYEQYF.

To note about this clone: Gene names and germline match the mouse. The sequenced part of the CDR3 DNA is TGTGCCAGCGGTGATTCCTCAGGGGACACAGAAGTCTTC. Protein: CASGDSSGDTEVF. Given in full, the CDR3 is CASGDSSGDTEVFF. The chain joins TRBV13-2 to TRBJ1-1; a weak D match, TRBD1 (6 bases). The CDR3 goes on 1 residue after the read ends, and that part is filled in from the germline J gene. This CDR3 has 14 residues. Germline CDR1 is NNHNN and CDR2 is SYGAGS (reference sequence). V shed 1 base and J shed 3 bases, with 10 bases lying between them.

On this clone itself: Any gene name here is a mouse gene name. The missing CDR3 end, 1 residue past where the read stops, is filled in from the germline J gene. The chain links TRBV3 to TRBJ1-2; 7 bases fit TRBD1. The V gene's germline CDR1 is SNHLY and CDR2 FYNGKV (reference sequence). J gave up 1 base and V 5 bases, and 4 bases lay outside the gene matches. The CDR3 contains 14 residues. The CDR3 sequence is CASSPRDRNSDYTF. The DNA read from the CDR3 is TGTGCCAGCAGCCCCCGGGACAGAAACTCCGACTACACC.

Notes on this clone: The junction departs from the called germline gene at one end, perhaps through a read error. These gene names are mouse names. Read data end 1 residue before the CDR3 end; the end is taken from the germline J gene. Other DNA sequences in the sample encode the same CDR3. The V call is TRBV13-2, the J call TRBJ1-4; 7 bases are shared with TRBD1. CDR3 size: 15 residues. Germline CDR1 and CDR2: NNHNN and SYGAGS (reference sequence). The DNA read from the CDR3 is TGTGCCAGCGGTGAATGGGGACAGAACAACGAGAGATTATTT. The encoded protein is CASGEWGQNNERLF. The CDR3 as a whole reads CASGEWGQNNERLFF.

Regarding this clone: All gene names here are mouse names. The sequenced fragment ends 1 residue before the CDR3 boundary, so the rest is inferred from the germline J gene. The rearrangement uses TRBV13-1 and TRBJ1-5; D is unclear. Germline CDR1 reads NSHNY; CDR2 reads SYGAGN. V was cut by 0 bases and J by 3 bases, with 1 base left in between. The CDR3 has 12 residues. The CDR3 protein is CASSDVNQAPLF. The CDR3 DNA, read in part, is TGTGCCAGCAGTGATGTCAACCAGGCTCCGCTT.

Points on this clone: Any gene name here is a mouse gene name. The read terminates 1 residue ahead of where the CDR3 ends, so the germline J gene completes it. The chain has TRBV17 and TRBJ2-1; 10 nucleotides line up with TRBD2. The CDR3 loop spans 16 amino acids. Germline CDR1 is MNHDT and CDR2 is YYDKIL. Germline trimming cut 2 bases from V and 3 bases from J; bases unmatched to any gene: 4. The sequenced CDR3 bases are TGTGCTAGCAGTAGAATACTGGGGGGGTTCTATGCTGAGCAGTTC. It codes for CASSRILGGFYAEQF. The complete CDR3 sequence is CASSRILGGFYAEQFF.

As concerns this clone: The genes are named according to mouse. Read data end 1 residue before the CDR3 end; the end is taken from the germline J gene. J is TRBJ2-3 and V is TRBV5; 11 positions agree with TRBD1. CDR3 length: 17 residues. Trimming at V came to 3 bases and at J to 3 bases, leaving 8 bases not matched to a gene. Germline CDR1 and CDR2: LGHNA and YNLKQL (reference sequence). The CDR3 here is CASSQMDRGRGAETLYF. CDR3 DNA (partial): TGTGCCAGCAGCCAGATGGACAGGGGGCGCGGGGCAGAAACGCTGTAT.

In the case of this clone: Genes and germline come from the mouse. The CDR3 goes on 1 residue after the read ends, and that part is filled in from the germline J gene. V and J are TRBV19 and TRBJ2-5; D is unresolved. The CDR3 covers 11 residues. V gave up 4 bases and J gave up 6 bases, with 6 bases separating them. CDR1 and CDR2 (germline): FNHDT, SITEND (reference sequence). The CDR3 loop is CASSLRDTQYF. CDR3 DNA, as far as it was read: TGTGCCAGCAGTCTCAGGGACACCCAGTAC.

There are a few counts of this clone. All gene names here are mouse names. CDR3 bases read: TGTGCCAGCAGTGATAGGGGCAACCAGGCTCCGCTT. Translation gives CASSDRGNQAPL. The complete CDR3 reads CASSDRGNQAPLF. The rearrangement joins TRBV13-1 to TRBJ1-5, with D tentatively TRBD1 (5 bases). Read coverage stops 1 residue before the CDR3 terminus; the germline J gene supplies the remainder. The CDR3 length is 13 residues. V shed 1 base and J shed 3 bases, with 5 bases lying between them. Germline CDR1 is NSHNY and CDR2 is SYGAGN.

A remark on this clone: Gene names follow the mouse nomenclature. The read ends 1 residue early relative to the CDR3; the germline J gene fills the gap. Other DNA variants within this sample encode the same CDR3. The chain recombines TRBV16 with TRBJ1-3; D remains ambiguous. Germline CDR1 reads SGHSA; CDR2 reads FRNQAP. The CDR3 is made up of 14 amino acids. V lost 1 base and J 0 bases, leaving 4 bases between the germline ends. CDR3 DNA, as far as it was read: TGTGCAAGCAGCTTAGTAAATTCTGGAAATACGCTCTAT. As protein: CASSLVNSGNTLY. The full-length CDR3 reads as CASSLVNSGNTLYF. Using reference TRBV16 and TRBJ1-3 for the parts outside the CDR3, the full variable domain is NAGVIQTPRHKVTGKGQEATLWCEPISGHSAVFWYRQTIVQGLEFLTYFRNQAPIDDSGMPKERFSAQMPNQSHSTLKIQSTQPQDSAVYLCASSLVNSGNTLYFGEGSRLIVV.

Concerning this clone itself: Gene labels here are mouse ones. CDR3 DNA (partial): TGTGCCTGGAGTCTAAAGGGGGACCAAGACACCCAGTAC. It translates to CAWSLKGDQDTQY. The complete CDR3 reads CAWSLKGDQDTQYF. V gene TRBV31 combines with J gene TRBJ2-5, with D possibly TRBD1 on 6 matching bases. The read falls 1 residue short of the CDR3 end, and the missing part is taken from the germline J gene. Trimming pared 0 bases from V and 1 base from J, leaving 8 bases between. CDR3 length equals 14 residues. Germline V gene data show CDR1 as GKSSPN and CDR2 as SITVG.

Details on this clone: Gene names refer to mouse genes. Sequencing ends 1 residue short of the CDR3 end; the germline J gene provides the rest. J is TRBJ1-4 and V is TRBV31; weak D call: TRBD1 (5 bases). The germline CDR1 and CDR2 sequences are GKSSPN and SITVG. The CDR3 is 14 residues long. Between the trimmed V and J ends, which lost 1 base and 3 bases, there was a span of 9 bases. CDR3 residues: CAWSPRTTNERLFF. Partial CDR3 DNA: TGTGCCTGGAGTCCGAGGACAACCAACGAAAGATTATTT.

Notes on this clone: Mouse germline and gene names are used. Sequencing ends 1 residue short of the CDR3 end; the germline J gene provides the rest. The chain couples TRBV2 to TRBJ2-5, with D uncertain. V lost 2 bases and J lost 3, with 6 bases in between. Germline CDR1 LGHNA, CDR2 YSYQKL. The CDR3 covers 13 residues. Partial CDR3 DNA: TGTGCCAGCAGCCAAACTTCGCAAGACACCCAGTAC. Amino acids: CASSQTSQDTQY. The whole CDR3 region reads CASSQTSQDTQYF.

A word on this clone: Genes and germline are mouse. The read ends 1 residue early relative to the CDR3; the germline J gene fills the gap. The same CDR3 is also encoded by other DNA sequences in this sample. The chain carries TRBV31 and TRBJ1-2, with 8 bases lining up with TRBD1. The CDR3 covers 14 residues. Germline assignment: CDR1 GKSSPN and CDR2 SITVG. The junction had 5 bases not matched to a gene; V was cut back by 1 base and J by 4 bases. The CDR3 region is CAWSPGQGGSDYTF. Partial CDR3 DNA: TGTGCCTGGAGTCCCGGACAGGGTGGCTCCGACTACACC.

Concerning this clone itself: Any gene name here is a mouse gene name. The read finishes 1 residue shy of the CDR3 end, and the germline J gene is used to complete it. The V and J genes are TRBV2 and TRBJ2-7, with D possibly being TRBD2 (7 bases). CDR1 is LGHNA and CDR2 is YSYQKL in the germline V gene. The CDR3 is made up of 15 amino acids. The V gene lost 0 bases and the J gene lost 4 bases, with 13 bases spanning the gap. This CDR3 is CASSQDSGGPYEQYF. The DNA read from the CDR3 is TGTGCCAGCAGCCAAGATTCTGGGGGCCCTTATGAACAGTAC.

Remarks on this clone: Genes here carry mouse names. From the germline J gene comes the end of the CDR3, since the read stops 1 residue before it. The rearrangement joins TRBV26 to TRBJ2-7; D is undetermined. The germline CDR1 and CDR2 sequences are KGHPV and FQNQEV (reference sequence). The CDR3 is made up of 13 amino acids. V was pared by 3 bases and J by 2 bases, with 8 bases between. The CDR3: CASSLSGTYEQYF. The sequenced part of the CDR3 DNA is TGTGCCAGCAGTCTCTCCGGGACCTATGAACAGTAC.

To note about this clone: Gene names refer to mouse genes. The read stops 1 residue short of the end of the CDR3; the missing end is completed from the germline J gene. The chain is built from TRBV5 and TRBJ1-3; D is perhaps TRBD1 (5 bases). Per the germline V gene, CDR1 is LGHNA and CDR2 is YNLKQL (reference sequence). The germline V and J ends were trimmed by 0 bases and 4 bases, with 10 bases remaining between them. The CDR3 runs to 15 residues. This CDR3 is CASSQEARDGNTLYF. CDR3 DNA (partial): TGTGCCAGCAGCCAAGAAGCCAGGGACGGAAATACGCTCTAT.

Points on this clone: Gene names are the mouse ones. Sequencing ends 1 residue short of the CDR3 end; the germline J gene provides the rest. The genes are TRBV15 and TRBJ1-4; D is uncertain. CDR3 length: 14 amino acids. Germline lookup yields CDR1 SGHND and CDR2 FRSKSL. The V end lost 3 bases, the J end lost 0 bases, and 5 bases lay between the germline ends. The CDR3 here is CASSLGISNERLFF. Incomplete CDR3 DNA: TGTGCCAGCAGTTTGGGCATTTCCAACGAAAGATTATTT.

On this clone itself: The gene names given are mouse names. The read gets to within 1 residue of the CDR3 end, and the germline J gene fills in the rest. The rearrangement links TRBV17 to TRBJ1-4; perhaps TRBD1 as D (5 bases). Germline V gives CDR1 MNHDT, CDR2 YYDKIL. V shed 1 base and J shed 4 bases, with 7 bases lying between them. The CDR3 extends over 14 amino acids. The CDR3 DNA, read in part, is TGTGCTAGCAGTAGAGCGGACAACAACGAAAGATTATTT. Translating it yields CASSRADNNERLF. The full CDR3 reads CASSRADNNERLFF.

On this clone: Gene labels here are mouse ones. Coverage ceases 1 residue before the CDR3 finishes, and the germline J gene fills in the end. The chain carries TRBV16 and TRBJ2-4, with D maybe TRBD1 (6 bases). Germline V gene lookup returns CDR1 SGHSA and CDR2 FRNQAP. The CDR3 has 13 amino acids. V was trimmed by 5 bases and J by 5 bases, leaving 11 bases between them. The part of the CDR3 DNA that was read is TGTGCAAGCAGCCCCGGGACAATAAACACCTTGTAC. Protein product: CASSPGTINTLY. The entire CDR3 protein is CASSPGTINTLYF.